The clone carrying this T cell receptor beta chain is judged medium-sized (0.01 to 0.1%). The record originates from a study of blood T cell repertoires in COVID-19. Trimming left V 7 bases short and J 5 bases short, with 24 bases between. The germline V gene encodes CDR1 MDHEN and CDR2 SYDVKM. CDR3 length: 16 residues. The data were produced by immunoSEQ multiplex PCR, yet TCRdb's version contains in-frame clones alone and is incomplete. Of 30,000 or so clones in the sample, 83% were seen once. Input material: peripheral blood. The TCR comes from a man aged 50 to 59 with acute or convalescent COVID-19. This chain links TRBV28 with TRBJ2-7, with D perhaps TRBD2 (7 bases). CDR3 sequence (DNA): TGTGCCAGCACCGTCTTGACGGGGGGCAGATCCAACGAGCAGTACTTC. Its protein product is CASTVLTGGRSNEQYF. The full variable domain, its missing parts supplied by reference TRBV28 and TRBJ2-7, is DVKVTQSSRYLVKRTGEKVFLECVQDMDHENMFWYRQDPGLGLRLIYFSYDVKMKEKGDIPEGYSVSREKKERFSLILESASTNQTSMYLCASTVLTGGRSNEQYFGPGTRLTVT.